This T cell receptor beta chain was retrieved from a study of shared clonotypes between healthy human individuals. Method: immunoSEQ multiplex PCR; TCRdb's copy keeps in-frame clones and lacks some. The data hold about 1,500,000 clones, with around 97% observed a single time. V was cut by 4 bases and J by 3 bases, with 16 bases left in between. The CDR3 is 15 amino acids. CDR1 MGHDK and CDR2 SYGVNS come from the germline V gene. The sample taken for sequencing was naive CD4+ T cells sorted from blood. Subset specified: CD45RA+ positively selected. The sequence derives from a man under 40 in good health. This rearrangement joins TRBV25-1 to TRBJ2-7; D may be TRBD2 (8 bases). CDR3 DNA: TGTGCCAGCAGTGCCAGACAGGGACTAGGCTACGAGCAGTACTTC. This encodes CASSARQGLGYEQYF.